What follows describes a single TCR beta chain. The antigen remains unidentified. The entry originates in a study of immune evolution from preneoplasia to lung adenocarcinoma. Overall study context: HLA loss of heterozygosity: under 7.5% AIS, about 15% MIA, more than 25% ADC, none AAH. Regarding the study as a whole: T cell clonality was higher in KRAS-mutant than EGFR-mutant or wild-type nodules.

The table came from immunoSEQ multiplex PCR; TCRdb's copy has only in-frame clones and leaves some out. Among some 6,100 clones, 84% were seen once, and the ten largest hold 2.5% to 3.5%. V lost 4 bases and J lost 7, with 11 bases in between. The germline V gene encodes CDR1 SGHAT and CDR2 FQNNGV. CDR3 length: 13 amino acids. Between the mid-2010s and the late 2010s, patients underwent resection in Japan or China. Nucleic acids came from premalignant or tumor cells enriched by macro-dissection. The sequence came from an older donor with lung adenocarcinoma. The chain links TRBV11-2 to TRBJ1-5; D gene ambiguous. Material: FFPE lung adenocarcinoma in situ tissue. CDR3 sequence (DNA): TGTGCCAGCAGCTCAGGTCCCCGCCAGCCCCAGCATTTT. Residues: CASSSGPRQPQHF.